This TCR beta chain was sequenced in a study of cytomegalovirus exposure and HLA in healthy donors. Findings and limits, study-wide: After further analysis at a later stage, roughly 15,000 TCR beta sequences were associated with HLA alleles at 0.05 false discovery rate.

The CDR3 loop spans 15 amino acids. The V and J ends lost 3 bases and 4 bases, in that order; junction bases with no gene match: 7. Looked up from germline, CDR1 is SGDLS and CDR2 is YYNGEE. Vbeta (60) and Jbeta (13) primers were used in the PCR. Clones were read by immunoSEQ multiplex PCR, and TCRdb kept only the in-frame ones, dropping some. This sample has 80,000 or so clones; over 9% occur once, and the top ten carry more than 20%. This clone was seen a few times. The antigen remains unidentified. Sequenced input: PBMCs. The clonotype was recovered from a man between 60 and 70 years old in good health and CMV-seropositive. This chain links TRBV9 with TRBJ1-2; 9 bases line up with TRBD1. This CDR3 reads CASSEFPTGGYGYTF. The CDR3 DNA sequence: TGTGCCAGCAGCGAGTTCCCGACAGGGGGCTATGGCTACACCTTC.